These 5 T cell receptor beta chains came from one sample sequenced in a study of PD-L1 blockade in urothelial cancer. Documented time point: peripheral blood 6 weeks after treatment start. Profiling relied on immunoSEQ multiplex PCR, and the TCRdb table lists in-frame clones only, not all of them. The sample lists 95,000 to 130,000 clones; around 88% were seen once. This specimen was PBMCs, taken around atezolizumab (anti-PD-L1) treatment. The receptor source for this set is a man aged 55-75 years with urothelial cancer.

The CDR3 DNA is TGTGCCAGCAGCCCCGTACCTGGGACACTCTACAATGAGCAGTTCTTC. This codes for CASSPVPGTLYNEQFF. The V call is TRBV7-8, the J call TRBJ2-1, with D perhaps matching TRBD1 (6 bases). The CDR3 sequence is 16 residues long. V shed 5 bases and J shed 3 bases, with 17 bases lying between them. Germline-derived CDR1 and CDR2 are SGHVS and FQNEAQ.

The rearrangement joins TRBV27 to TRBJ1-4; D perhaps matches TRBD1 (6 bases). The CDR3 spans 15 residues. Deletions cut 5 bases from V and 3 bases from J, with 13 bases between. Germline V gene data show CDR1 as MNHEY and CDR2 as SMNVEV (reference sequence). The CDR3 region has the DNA TGTGCCAGCAGTACCCGCGGACAGTCTAATGAAAAACTGTTTTTT. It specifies CASSTRGQSNEKLFF.

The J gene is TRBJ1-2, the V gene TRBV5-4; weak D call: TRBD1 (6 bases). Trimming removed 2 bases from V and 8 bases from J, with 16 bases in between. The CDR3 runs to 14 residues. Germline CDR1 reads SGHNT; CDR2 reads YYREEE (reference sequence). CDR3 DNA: TGTGCCAGCAGCTTCGGCCAGGGGATTGAGGGCTACACCTTC. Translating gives CASSFGQGIEGYTF.

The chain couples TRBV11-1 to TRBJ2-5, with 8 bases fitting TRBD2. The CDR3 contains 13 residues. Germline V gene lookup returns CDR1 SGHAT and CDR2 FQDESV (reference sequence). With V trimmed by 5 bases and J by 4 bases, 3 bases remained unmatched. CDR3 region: CASSQAGAETQYF. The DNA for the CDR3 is TGTGCCAGCAGCCAAGCGGGGGCAGAGACCCAGTACTTC.

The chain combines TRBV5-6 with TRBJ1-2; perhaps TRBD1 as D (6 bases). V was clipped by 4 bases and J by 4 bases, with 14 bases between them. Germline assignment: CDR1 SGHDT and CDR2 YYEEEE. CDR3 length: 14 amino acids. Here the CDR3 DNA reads TGTGCCAGCAGCAGGATACAGGGAGCCTATGGCTACACCTTC. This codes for CASSRIQGAYGYTF.